The source of this TCR beta chain is a study of shared clonotypes between healthy human individuals. Using immunoSEQ multiplex PCR, the repertoire was profiled, and TCRdb retains in-frame clones only, with some absent. The table includes about 680,000 clones, roughly 72% detected once. Germline-derived CDR1 and CDR2 are MDHEN and SYDVKM. V was cut by 5 bases and J by 10 bases, with 17 bases left in between. CDR3 length: 14 residues. The source material was memory CD4+ T cells sorted from blood. Subset specified: CD45RA-negative fraction. The clonotype comes from a woman between 25 and 40 years old in good health. The V gene is TRBV28, the J gene TRBJ1-4, with D tentatively TRBD1 (5 bases). The CDR3 loop is CASSPQEKRVKLFF. As DNA, the CDR3 is TGTGCCAGCAGTCCACAGGAGAAACGTGTAAAACTGTTTTTT.